This is a list of T cell receptor beta chains from one sample in a study of blood T cell repertoires in COVID-19. TCRdb's copy holds only in-frame clones and misses some; the assay was immunoSEQ multiplex PCR. The table has around 250,000 clones, about 91% seen once. The sample comprised PBMCs or T cells enriched from blood (not recorded which). All receptors derive from a woman aged 40 to 55 with acute COVID-19. Each CDR3 is given with its conserved first and last residue. D genes are given only for firm matches. Clone size is not always given. Where it is, it says once, few, many or a class for expanded clones.

>-|TRBV11-3|-|TRBJ2-3
CASSLGLAFSDTQYF
TGTGCCAGCAGCTTAGGGCTAGCGTTTTCAGATACGCAGTATTTT
>-|TRBV7-9|-|TRBJ1-2
CASSGGGRTYGYTF
TGTGCCAGCAGCGGCGGGGGGCGAACCTATGGCTACACCTTC
>-|TRBV5-1|TRBD1|TRBJ2-7
CASSFGTGDGEQYF
TGCGCCAGCAGCTTCGGGACAGGGGACGGCGAGCAGTACTTC
>few|TRBV6-5|TRBD1|TRBJ1-4
CASSYRGLGEKLFF
TGTGCCAGCAGTTACAGGGGGCTTGGTGAAAAACTGTTTTTT
>-|TRBV10-3|TRBD1|TRBJ1-5
CAIRDRGDQPQHF
TGTGCCATCAGGGACAGGGGGGACCAGCCCCAGCATTTT
>-|TRBV6-2/TRBV6-3|-|TRBJ2-7
CASSPFSQRASYEQYF
TGTGCCAGCAGTCCGTTTTCCCAGCGGGCATCATACGAGCAGTACTTC
>-|TRBV19|-|TRBJ1-1
CASNTGDSEAFF
TGTGCCAGTAACACCGGGGATTCTGAAGCTTTCTTT
>-|TRBV9|-|TRBJ2-5
CASSVESEETQYF
TGTGCCAGCAGCGTAGAGAGTGAAGAGACCCAGTACTTC
>-|TRBV2|-|TRBJ2-5
CATHRTKETQYF
TGTGCCACTCACCGAACTAAAGAGACCCAGTACTTC
>-|TRBV29-1|TRBD1|TRBJ1-2
CSVAGQGSGYTF
TGCAGCGTAGCAGGACAGGGGAGCGGCTACACCTTC
>-|TRBV6-5|TRBD1|TRBJ2-1
CASSSTGGSYNEQFF
TGTGCCAGCAGTTCTACAGGGGGGAGCTACAATGAGCAGTTCTTC
>-|TRBV10-3|TRBD2|TRBJ2-2
CAISEHRLAGTGELFF
TGTGCCATCAGTGAGCATAGGCTAGCGGGAACCGGGGAGCTGTTTTTT
>-|TRBV27|TRBD2|TRBJ2-1
CASSFRLAGGDEQFF
TGTGCCAGCAGTTTCCGACTAGCGGGAGGTGATGAGCAGTTCTTC
>few|TRBV3-1/TRBV3-2|-|TRBJ2-3
CASSQVPGMNTQYF
TGTGCCAGCAGCCAAGTTCCAGGTATGAATACGCAGTATTTT
>-|TRBV2|TRBD2|TRBJ2-1
CASSLLTSGIEQFF
TGTGCCAGCAGCCTTCTGACTAGCGGGATTGAGCAGTTCTTC
>-|TRBV10-3|TRBD2|TRBJ2-1
CATGGGAGVPEVNEQFF
TGTGCCACGGGGGGGGGAGCGGGAGTCCCCGAAGTCAATGAGCAGTTCTTC
>once|TRBV12-3/TRBV12-4|TRBD1|TRBJ1-2
CASSRRQGYGYTF
TGTGCCAGCAGCCGCCGACAGGGATATGGCTACACCTTC
>-|TRBV7-9|-|TRBJ1-4
CASSLEQGDLEKLFF
TGTGCCAGCAGCCTAGAACAGGGAGACCTCGAAAAACTGTTTTTT
>-|TRBV5-8|-|TRBJ2-7
CASSGRQPTNYEQYF
TGTGCCAGCAGTGGCCGACAGCCTACAAACTACGAGCAGTACTTC
>-|TRBV27|TRBD1|TRBJ2-5
CASSFSRTGGGETQYF
TGTGCCAGCAGTTTCTCCAGGACAGGGGGAGGAGAGACCCAGTACTTC
>-|TRBV3-1/TRBV3-2|-|TRBJ1-6
CASSQDLVSPLHF
TGTGCCAGCAGCCAAGATTTAGTTTCACCCCTCCACTTT
>-|TRBV18|TRBD1|TRBJ2-7
CASSPGQSSYEQYF
TGTGCCAGCTCACCGGGACAGAGCTCCTACGAGCAGTACTTC
>-|TRBV5-1|TRBD1|TRBJ1-1
CASSRDSGEAFF
TGCGCCAGCAGCCGGGACAGCGGTGAAGCTTTCTTT
>-|TRBV2|TRBD2|TRBJ2-3
CASGGLAVTDTQYF
TGTGCCAGCGGGGGACTAGCGGTCACAGATACGCAGTATTTT
>-|TRBV7-2|-|TRBJ1-1
CASSLGSGVTEAFF
TGTGCCAGCAGCTTAGGCTCAGGGGTCACTGAAGCTTTCTTT
>-|TRBV11-2|-|TRBJ2-3
CASRQDSNTDTQYF
TGTGCCAGCAGACAGGACAGTAACACAGATACGCAGTATTTT
>once|TRBV25-1|-|TRBJ2-3
CASSELAGPTFGTDTQYF
TGTGCCAGCAGTGAATTGGCGGGGCCTACCTTCGGCACAGATACGCAGTATTTT
>-|TRBV12-3/TRBV12-4|-|TRBJ1-1
CASMYRATEAFF
TGTGCCAGCATGTACAGGGCCACTGAAGCTTTCTTT
>-|TRBV30|-|TRBJ2-3
CAWSAGHTDTQYF
TGTGCCTGGAGTGCGGGACACACAGATACGCAGTATTTT
>few|TRBV10-1|-|TRBJ1-4
CASSEGGQQEKLFF
TGCGCCAGCAGTGAGGGCGGCCAGCAAGAAAAACTGTTTTTT
>once|TRBV13|TRBD2|TRBJ2-2
CASSLEGLAGHTGELFF
TGTGCCAGCAGCTTAGAGGGACTAGCGGGTCACACCGGGGAGCTGTTTTTT
>once|TRBV24-1|TRBD1|TRBJ2-2
CATAGTGEIGELFF
TGTGCCACCGCCGGGACAGGGGAGATCGGGGAGCTGTTTTTT
>-|TRBV28|TRBD1|TRBJ2-7
CASSLSSGTASYEQYF
TGTGCCAGCAGTCTATCCTCAGGGACAGCAAGCTACGAGCAGTACTTC
>-|TRBV2|TRBD1|TRBJ1-2
CATQGQGTDYGYTF
TGTGCCACCCAGGGACAGGGGACGGATTATGGCTACACCTTC
>-|TRBV5-4|-|TRBJ1-1
CASSPGGGLSYQANTEAFF
TGTGCCAGCAGCCCGGGCGGGGGGCTATCCTACCAAGCGAACACTGAAGCTTTCTTT
>-|TRBV6-5|TRBD1|TRBJ1-4
CASSYSTGGNEKLFF
TGTGCCAGCAGTTACTCGACAGGGGGTAATGAAAAACTGTTTTTT
>-|TRBV4-1|-|TRBJ2-6
CASSRSPMPGANVLTF
TGCGCCAGCAGCCGAAGCCCGATGCCTGGGGCCAACGTCCTGACTTTC
>-|TRBV27|-|TRBJ1-5
CASSYQENNQPQHF
TGTGCCAGCAGTTACCAGGAAAACAATCAGCCCCAGCATTTT
>-|TRBV7-9|TRBD1|TRBJ1-1
CASSFTGTGENTEAFF
TGTGCCAGCAGTTTTACCGGGACAGGGGAGAACACTGAAGCTTTCTTT
>-|TRBV7-8|-|TRBJ1-2
CASSLDRERGYTF
TGTGCCAGCAGCTTAGACAGGGAGCGGGGCTACACCTTC
>once|TRBV19|TRBD2|TRBJ2-5
CASSWGLAGEGETQYF
TGTGCCAGTAGTTGGGGACTAGCGGGAGAAGGAGAGACCCAGTACTTC
>-|TRBV24-1|-|TRBJ2-1
CATSIPGGSSYNEQFF
TGTGCCACCAGCATACCGGGTGGGAGCTCCTACAATGAGCAGTTCTTC
>-|TRBV18|TRBD2|TRBJ2-3
CASSPPRGREDTQYF
TGTGCCAGCTCACCACCCCGGGGGAGGGAAGATACGCAGTATTTT
>-|TRBV19|-|TRBJ1-2
CASSKSDYTARIGYGYTF
TGTGCCAGTAGTAAATCAGACTACACAGCCCGTATAGGCTATGGCTACACCTTC